The clone carrying this TCR beta chain occurred many times. V was shortened by 3 bases and J by 0 bases, with 14 bases between the two germline ends. CDR1 and CDR2 (germline): MNHNS, SASEGT. This CDR3 region has 16 residues. This record belongs to a study of T cells in Graves' hyperthyroidism and ophthalmopathy. TCR beta CDR3 regions were amplified from RNA. With the HTBI primer set, the TCR CDR3 went through a first round of RT-PCR. TCRdb recomputed calls from the multiplex PCR reads with MiXCR, one row per CDR3 protein. The sample holds some 250,000 distinct CDR3 sequences, roughly 15% seen once. Specimen: blood. V and J are TRBV6-1 and TRBJ1-2, with a weak D call TRBD1 (5 bases). The TCR originated in a woman aged 45-60 years with Graves' hyperthyroidism that later progressed to Graves' ophthalmopathy. The CDR3 reads CASSDQGEQTNYGYTF. DNA of the CDR3: TGTGCCAGCAGTGACCAGGGAGAACAGACTAACTATGGCTACACCTTC.